The clone carrying this TCR beta chain was counted ten times or more. RNA transcripts served as the template for amplifying TCR beta CDR3 regions. In the first-round RT-PCR of the TCR CDR3, the HTBI primer set was used. TCRdb analysed the multiplex PCR reads with MiXCR anew, one entry per CDR3 protein. The repertoire includes 480,000 or so distinct CDR3 sequences, 40% to 50% of them detected once, and around 44% sits in the top ten. The data belong to a study of T cells in Graves' hyperthyroidism and ophthalmopathy. Trimming shortened V by 3 bases and J by 7 bases, and 18 bases separated the two germline ends. Germline lookup yields CDR1 SGHTA and CDR2 FQGNSA. This CDR3 has 15 amino acids.

The V and J genes are TRBV7-2 and TRBJ1-2, with a possible D match to TRBD1 (6 bases). The origin of this receptor is an adult woman with Graves' disease, either hyperthyroidism or ophthalmopathy (not recorded which). What was sequenced was peripheral blood or thyroid tissue (not recorded which). The CDR3 sequence is CASSFGSGARGGYTF. The CDR3 nucleotides read TGTGCCAGCAGCTTTGGGTCAGGAGCCAGGGGTGGCTACACCTTC.